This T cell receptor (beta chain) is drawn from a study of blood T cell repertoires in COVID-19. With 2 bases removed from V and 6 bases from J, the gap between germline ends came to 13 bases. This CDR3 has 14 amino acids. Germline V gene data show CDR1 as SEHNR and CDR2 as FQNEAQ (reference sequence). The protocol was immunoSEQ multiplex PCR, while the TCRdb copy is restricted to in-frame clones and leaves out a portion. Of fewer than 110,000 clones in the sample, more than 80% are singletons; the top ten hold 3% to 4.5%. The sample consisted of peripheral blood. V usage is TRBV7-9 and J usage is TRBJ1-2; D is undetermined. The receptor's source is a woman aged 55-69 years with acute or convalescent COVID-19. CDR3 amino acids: CASSLLWATDGYTF. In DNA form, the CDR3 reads TGTGCCAGCAGCTTACTGTGGGCAACTGATGGCTACACCTTC.